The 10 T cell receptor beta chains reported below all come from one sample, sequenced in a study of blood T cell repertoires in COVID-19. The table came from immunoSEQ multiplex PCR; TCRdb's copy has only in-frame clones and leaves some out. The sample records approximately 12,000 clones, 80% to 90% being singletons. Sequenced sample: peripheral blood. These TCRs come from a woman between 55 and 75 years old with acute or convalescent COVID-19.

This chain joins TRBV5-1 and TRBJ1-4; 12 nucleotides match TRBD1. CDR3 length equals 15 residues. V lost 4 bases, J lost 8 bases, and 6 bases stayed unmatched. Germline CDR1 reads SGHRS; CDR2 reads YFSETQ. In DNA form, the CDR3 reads TGCGCCAGCAGCCCCGGGACAGGGGGCCGGGAAAAACTGTTTTTT. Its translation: CASSPGTGGREKLFF.

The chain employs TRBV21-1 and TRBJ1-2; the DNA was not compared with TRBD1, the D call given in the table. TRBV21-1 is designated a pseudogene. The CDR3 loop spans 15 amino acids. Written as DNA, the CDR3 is TGTGCCAGCAGCAAAGAGTGGGACAGGGGGCCTGGCTACACCTTC. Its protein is CASSKEWDRGPGYTF.

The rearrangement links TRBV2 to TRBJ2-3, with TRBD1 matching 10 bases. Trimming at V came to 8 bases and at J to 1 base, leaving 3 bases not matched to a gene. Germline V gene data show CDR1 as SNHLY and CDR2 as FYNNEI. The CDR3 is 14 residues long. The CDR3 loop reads CASGQGVRTDTQYF. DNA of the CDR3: TGTGCCAGCGGACAGGGGGTCCGCACAGATACGCAGTATTTT.

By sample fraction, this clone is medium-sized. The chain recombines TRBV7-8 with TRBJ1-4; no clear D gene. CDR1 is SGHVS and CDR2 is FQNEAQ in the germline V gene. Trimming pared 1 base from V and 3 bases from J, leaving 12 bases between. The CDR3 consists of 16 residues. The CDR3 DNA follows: TGTGCCAGCAGCTTAGGGATCAGCGGGTCTAATGAAAAACTGTTTTTT. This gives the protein CASSLGISGSNEKLFF.

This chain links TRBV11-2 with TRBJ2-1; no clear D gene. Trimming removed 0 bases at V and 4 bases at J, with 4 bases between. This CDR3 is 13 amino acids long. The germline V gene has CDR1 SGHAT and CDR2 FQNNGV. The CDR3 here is CASSLESYNEQFF. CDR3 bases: TGTGCCAGCAGCTTAGAATCTTACAATGAGCAGTTCTTC.

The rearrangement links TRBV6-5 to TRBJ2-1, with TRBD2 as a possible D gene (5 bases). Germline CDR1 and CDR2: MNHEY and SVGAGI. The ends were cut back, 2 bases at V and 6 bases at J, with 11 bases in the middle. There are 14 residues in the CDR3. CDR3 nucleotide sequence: TGTGCCAGCAGTTACGGGGTAGCGCGCAATGAGCAGTTCTTC. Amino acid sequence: CASSYGVARNEQFF.

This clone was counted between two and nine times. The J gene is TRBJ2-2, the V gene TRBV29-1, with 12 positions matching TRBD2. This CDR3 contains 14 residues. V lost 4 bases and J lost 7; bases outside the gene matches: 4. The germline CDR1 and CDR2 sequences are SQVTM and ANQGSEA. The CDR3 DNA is TGCAGCGTTGGAGGACTAGCGGGGTTCGGGGAGCTGTTTTTT. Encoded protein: CSVGGLAGFGELFF.

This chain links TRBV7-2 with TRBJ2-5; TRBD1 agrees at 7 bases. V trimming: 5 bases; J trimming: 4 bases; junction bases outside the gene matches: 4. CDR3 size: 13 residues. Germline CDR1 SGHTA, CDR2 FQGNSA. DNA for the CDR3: TGTGCCAGCAGCACCGACAGGGTAGAGACCCAGTACTTC. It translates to CASSTDRVETQYF.

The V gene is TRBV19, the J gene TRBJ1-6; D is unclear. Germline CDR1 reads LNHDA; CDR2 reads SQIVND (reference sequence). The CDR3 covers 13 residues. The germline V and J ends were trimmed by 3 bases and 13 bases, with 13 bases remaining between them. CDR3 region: CASSIDSGSPLHF. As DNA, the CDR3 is TGTGCCAGTAGTATCGATAGCGGCTCTCCCCTCCACTTT.

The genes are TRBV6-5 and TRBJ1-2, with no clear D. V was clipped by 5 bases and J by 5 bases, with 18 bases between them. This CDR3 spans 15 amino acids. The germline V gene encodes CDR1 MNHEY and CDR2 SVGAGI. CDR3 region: CASSTDDRRGYGYTF. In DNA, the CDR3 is TGTGCCAGCAGTACGGACGACCGCCGGGGATATGGCTACACCTTC.